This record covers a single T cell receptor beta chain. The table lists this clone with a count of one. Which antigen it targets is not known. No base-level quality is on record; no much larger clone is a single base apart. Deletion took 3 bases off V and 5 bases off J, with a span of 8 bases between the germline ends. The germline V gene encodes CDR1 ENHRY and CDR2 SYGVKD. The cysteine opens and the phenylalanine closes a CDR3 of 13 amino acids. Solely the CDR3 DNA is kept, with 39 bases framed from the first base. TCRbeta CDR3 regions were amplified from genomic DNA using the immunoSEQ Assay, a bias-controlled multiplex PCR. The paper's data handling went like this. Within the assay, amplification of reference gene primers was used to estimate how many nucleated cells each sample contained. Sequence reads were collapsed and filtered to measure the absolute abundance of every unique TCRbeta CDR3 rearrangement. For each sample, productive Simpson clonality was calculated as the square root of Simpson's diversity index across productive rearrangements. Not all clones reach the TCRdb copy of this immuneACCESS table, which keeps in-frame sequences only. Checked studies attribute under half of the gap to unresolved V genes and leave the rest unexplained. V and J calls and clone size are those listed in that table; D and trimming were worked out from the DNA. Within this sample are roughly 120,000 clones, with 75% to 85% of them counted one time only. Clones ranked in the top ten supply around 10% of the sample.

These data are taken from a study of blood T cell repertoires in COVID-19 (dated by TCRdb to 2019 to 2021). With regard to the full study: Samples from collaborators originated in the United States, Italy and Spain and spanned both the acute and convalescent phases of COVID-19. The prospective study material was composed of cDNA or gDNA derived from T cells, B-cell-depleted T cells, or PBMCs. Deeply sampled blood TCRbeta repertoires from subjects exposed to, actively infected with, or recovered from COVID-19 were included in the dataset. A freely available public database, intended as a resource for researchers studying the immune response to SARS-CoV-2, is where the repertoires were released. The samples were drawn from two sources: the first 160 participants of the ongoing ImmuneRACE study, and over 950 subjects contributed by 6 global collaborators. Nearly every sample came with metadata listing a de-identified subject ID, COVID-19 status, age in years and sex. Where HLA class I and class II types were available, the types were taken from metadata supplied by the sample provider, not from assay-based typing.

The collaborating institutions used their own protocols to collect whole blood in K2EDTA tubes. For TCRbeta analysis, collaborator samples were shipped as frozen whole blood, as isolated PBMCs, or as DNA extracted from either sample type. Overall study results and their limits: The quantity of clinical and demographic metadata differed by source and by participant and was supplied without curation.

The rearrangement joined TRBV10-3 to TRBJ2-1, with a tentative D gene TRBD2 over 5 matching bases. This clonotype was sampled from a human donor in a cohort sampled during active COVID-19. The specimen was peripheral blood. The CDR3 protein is CAISDRGDNEQFF. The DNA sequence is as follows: TGTGCCATCAGTGATCGGGGTGACAATGAGCAGTTCTTC.